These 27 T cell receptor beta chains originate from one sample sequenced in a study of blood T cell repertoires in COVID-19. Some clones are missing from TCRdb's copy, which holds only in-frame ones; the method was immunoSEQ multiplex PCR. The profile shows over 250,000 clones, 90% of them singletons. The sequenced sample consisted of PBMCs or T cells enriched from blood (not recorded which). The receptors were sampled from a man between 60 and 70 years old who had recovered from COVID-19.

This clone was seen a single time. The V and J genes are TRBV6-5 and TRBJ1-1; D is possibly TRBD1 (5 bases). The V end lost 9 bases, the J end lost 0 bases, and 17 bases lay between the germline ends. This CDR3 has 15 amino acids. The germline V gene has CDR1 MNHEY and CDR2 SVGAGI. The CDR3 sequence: CASRRASGLNTEAFF. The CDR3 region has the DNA TGTGCCAGTCGTAGGGCTTCAGGGCTGAACACTGAAGCTTTCTTT.

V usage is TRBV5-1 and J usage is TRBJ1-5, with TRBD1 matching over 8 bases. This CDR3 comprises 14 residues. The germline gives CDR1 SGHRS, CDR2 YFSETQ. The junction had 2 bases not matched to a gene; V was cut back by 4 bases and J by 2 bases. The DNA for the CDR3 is TGCGCCAGCAGCAAACAGGGGGGCAATCAGCCCCAGCATTTT. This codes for CASSKQGGNQPQHF.

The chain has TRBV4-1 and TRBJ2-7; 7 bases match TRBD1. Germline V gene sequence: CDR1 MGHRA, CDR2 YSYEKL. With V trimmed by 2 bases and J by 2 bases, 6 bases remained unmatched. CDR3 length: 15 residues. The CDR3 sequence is CASSQTTGVTYEQYF. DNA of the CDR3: TGCGCCAGCAGCCAAACCACAGGGGTTACCTACGAGCAGTACTTC.

The CDR3 region has the DNA TGCAGTGCTAGTAAACAGGGGGAGGAGAATGGCTACACCTTC. Amino acids: CSASKQGEENGYTF. The V gene is TRBV20-1, the J gene TRBJ1-2; TRBD1 matches at 8 bases. J gave up 6 bases and V 3 bases, and 9 bases lay outside the gene matches. Germline CDR1 DFQATT, CDR2 SNEGSKA (reference sequence). This CDR3 is built from 14 residues.

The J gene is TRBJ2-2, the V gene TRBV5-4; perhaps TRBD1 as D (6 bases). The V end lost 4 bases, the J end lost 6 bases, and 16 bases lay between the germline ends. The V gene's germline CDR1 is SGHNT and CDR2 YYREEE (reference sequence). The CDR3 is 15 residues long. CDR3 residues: CASSHKRQAAGELFF. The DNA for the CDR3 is TGTGCCAGCAGCCACAAGCGACAGGCGGCCGGGGAGCTGTTTTTT. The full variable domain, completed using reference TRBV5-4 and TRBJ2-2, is ETGVTQSPTHLIKTRGQQVTLRCSSQSGHNTVSWYQQALGQGPQFIFQYYREEENGRGNFPPRFSGLQFPNYSSELNVNALELDDSALYLCASSHKRQAAGELFFGEGSRLTVL.

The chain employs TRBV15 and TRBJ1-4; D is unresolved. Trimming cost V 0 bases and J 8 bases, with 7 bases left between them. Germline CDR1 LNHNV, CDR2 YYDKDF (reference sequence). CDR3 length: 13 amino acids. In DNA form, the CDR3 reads TGTGCCACCAGCAGAGATCCGGGGGAAAAACTGTTTTTT. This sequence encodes CATSRDPGEKLFF.

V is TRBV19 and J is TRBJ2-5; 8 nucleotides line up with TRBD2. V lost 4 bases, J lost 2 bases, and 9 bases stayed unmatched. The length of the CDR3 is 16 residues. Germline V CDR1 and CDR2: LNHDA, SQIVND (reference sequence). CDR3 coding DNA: TGTGCCAGTAGTACCCTTAGCGGGGCGAAACAAGAGACCCAGTACTTC. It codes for CASSTLSGAKQETQYF.

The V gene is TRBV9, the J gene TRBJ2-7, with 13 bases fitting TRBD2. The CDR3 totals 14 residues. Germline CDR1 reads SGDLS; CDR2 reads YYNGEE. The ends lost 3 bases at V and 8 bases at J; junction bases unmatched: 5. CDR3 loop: CASSGLAGGEQQYF. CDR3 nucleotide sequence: TGTGCCAGCAGCGGACTAGCGGGGGGCGAGCAGCAGTACTTC.

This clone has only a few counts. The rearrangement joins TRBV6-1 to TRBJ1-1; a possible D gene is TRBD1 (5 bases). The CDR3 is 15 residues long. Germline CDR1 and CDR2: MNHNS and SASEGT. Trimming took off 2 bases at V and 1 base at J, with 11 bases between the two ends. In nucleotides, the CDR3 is TGTGCCAGCAGTGAATCGGGACTGCGGAACACTGAAGCTTTCTTT. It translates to CASSESGLRNTEAFF.

CDR3 amino acids: CASRMKSSYEQYF. CDR3 in DNA: TGCGCCAGCAGGATGAAGAGCTCCTACGAGCAGTACTTC. This sequence joins TRBV23-1 and TRBJ2-7; D unclear. TRBV23-1 is filed as an ORF, its function uncertain. The CDR3 is made up of 13 amino acids. V was clipped by 6 bases and J by 0 bases, with 9 bases between them.

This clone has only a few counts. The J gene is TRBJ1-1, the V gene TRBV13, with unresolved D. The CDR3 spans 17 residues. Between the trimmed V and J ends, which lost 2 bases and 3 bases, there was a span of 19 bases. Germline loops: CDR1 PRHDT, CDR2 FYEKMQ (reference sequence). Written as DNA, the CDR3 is TGTGCCAGCAGCTTACTTGCCCGGGTTGGCGTACACACTGAAGCTTTCTTT. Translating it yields CASSLLARVGVHTEAFF. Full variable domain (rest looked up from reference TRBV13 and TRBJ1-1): AAGVIQSPRHLIKEKRETATLKCYPIPRHDTVYWYQQGPGQDPQFLISFYEKMQSDKGSIPDRFSAQQFSDYHSELNMSSLELGDSALYFCASSLLARVGVHTEAFFGQGTRLTVV.

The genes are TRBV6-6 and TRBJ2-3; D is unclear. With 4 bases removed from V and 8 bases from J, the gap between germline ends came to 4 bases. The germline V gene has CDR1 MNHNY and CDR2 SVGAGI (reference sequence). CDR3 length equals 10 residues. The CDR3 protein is CASSSGTQYF. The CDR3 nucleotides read TGTGCCAGCAGTTCGGGTACGCAGTATTTT.

CDR3 DNA: TGTGCCACCAGTGATATGCAGGGTCCTGGGGAGCTGTTTTTT. Protein: CATSDMQGPGELFF. The genes are TRBV24-1 and TRBJ2-2, with D maybe TRBD1 (5 bases). Germline V lookup: CDR1 KGHDR, CDR2 SFDVKD. Trimming took 3 bases from V and 8 from J, leaving 12 bases between them. The CDR3 is 14 residues long.

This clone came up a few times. In DNA, the CDR3 is TGTGCCAGCAGTTACTCAGTCCTAGCGGAAGAGACCCAGTACTTC. It is translated as CASSYSVLAEETQYF. The chain recombines TRBV6-2 or TRBV6-3 with TRBJ2-5; TRBD2 aligns across 7 bases. Germline lookup yields CDR1 MNHEY and CDR2 SVGEGT. This CDR3 has 15 residues. Germline trimming cut 0 bases from V and 3 bases from J; bases unmatched to any gene: 4.

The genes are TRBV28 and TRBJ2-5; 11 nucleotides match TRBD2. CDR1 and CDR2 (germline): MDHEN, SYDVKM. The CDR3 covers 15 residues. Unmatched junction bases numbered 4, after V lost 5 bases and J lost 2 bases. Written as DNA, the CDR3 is TGTGCCAGCAGTCGTTCTAGCGGGGGGCAAGAGACCCAGTACTTC. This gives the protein CASSRSSGGQETQYF.

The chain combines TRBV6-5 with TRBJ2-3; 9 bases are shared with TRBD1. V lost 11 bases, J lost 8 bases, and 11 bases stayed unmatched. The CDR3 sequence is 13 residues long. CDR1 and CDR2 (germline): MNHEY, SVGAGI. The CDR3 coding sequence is TGTGCCGGAGCACAGGGGGCGGGTGGTACGCAGTATTTT. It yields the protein CAGAQGAGGTQYF.

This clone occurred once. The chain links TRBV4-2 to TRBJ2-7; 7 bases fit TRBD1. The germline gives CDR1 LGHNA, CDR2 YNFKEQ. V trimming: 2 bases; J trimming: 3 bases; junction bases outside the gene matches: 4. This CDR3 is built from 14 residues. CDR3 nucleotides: TGTGCCAGCAGCCAATACCAGGGGGACTACGAGCAGTACTTC. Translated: CASSQYQGDYEQYF.

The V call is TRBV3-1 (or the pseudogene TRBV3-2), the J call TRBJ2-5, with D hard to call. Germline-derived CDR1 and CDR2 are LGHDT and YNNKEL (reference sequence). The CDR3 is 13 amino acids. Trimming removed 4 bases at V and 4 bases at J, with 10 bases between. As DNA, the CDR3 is TGTGCCAGCAGCCCGATGCGATCAGAGACCCAGTACTTC. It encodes CASSPMRSETQYF.

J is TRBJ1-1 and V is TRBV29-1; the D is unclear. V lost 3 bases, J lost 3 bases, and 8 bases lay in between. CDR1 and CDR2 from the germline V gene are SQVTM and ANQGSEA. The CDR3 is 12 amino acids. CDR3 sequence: CSVERLYTEAFF. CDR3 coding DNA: TGCAGCGTTGAGAGGTTGTACACTGAAGCTTTCTTT.

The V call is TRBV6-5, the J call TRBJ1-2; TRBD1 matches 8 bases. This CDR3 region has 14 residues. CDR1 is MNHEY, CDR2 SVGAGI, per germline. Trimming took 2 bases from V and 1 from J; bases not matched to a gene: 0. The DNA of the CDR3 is TGTGCCAGCAGTTACGGACAGGGTAACTATGGCTACACCTTC. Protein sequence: CASSYGQGNYGYTF.

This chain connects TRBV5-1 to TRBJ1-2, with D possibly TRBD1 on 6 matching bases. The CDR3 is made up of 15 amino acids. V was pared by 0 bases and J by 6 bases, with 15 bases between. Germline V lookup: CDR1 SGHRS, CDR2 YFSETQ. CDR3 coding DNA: TGCGCCAGCAGCTTGGGGGGGCAACTTGGAAATGGCTACACCTTC. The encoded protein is CASSLGGQLGNGYTF.

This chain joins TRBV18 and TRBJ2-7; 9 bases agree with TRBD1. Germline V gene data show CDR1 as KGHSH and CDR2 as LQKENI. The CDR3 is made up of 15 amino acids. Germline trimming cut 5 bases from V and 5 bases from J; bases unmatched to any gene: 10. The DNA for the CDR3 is TGTGCCAGCTCAGAAGGGACAGGGAACGTCCACGAGCAGTACTTC. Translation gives CASSEGTGNVHEQYF.

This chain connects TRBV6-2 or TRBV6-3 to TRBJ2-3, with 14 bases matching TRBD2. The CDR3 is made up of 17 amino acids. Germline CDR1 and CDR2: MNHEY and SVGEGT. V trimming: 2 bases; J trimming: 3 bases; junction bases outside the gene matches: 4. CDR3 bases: TGTGCCAGCAGTTACCCGGGACTAGCGGGGGCGACAGATACGCAGTATTTT. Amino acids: CASSYPGLAGATDTQYF.

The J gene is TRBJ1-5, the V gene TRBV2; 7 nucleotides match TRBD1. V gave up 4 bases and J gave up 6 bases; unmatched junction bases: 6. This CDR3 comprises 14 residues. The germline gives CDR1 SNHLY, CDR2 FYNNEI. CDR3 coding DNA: TGTGCCAGCAGTGGACAGGGCGCTACTCAGCCCCAGCATTTT. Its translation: CASSGQGATQPQHF. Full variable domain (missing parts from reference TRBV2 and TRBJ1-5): EPEVTQTPSHQVTQMGQEVILRCVPISNHLYFYWYRQILGQKVEFLVSFYNNEISEKSEIFDDQFSVERPDGSNFTLKIRSTKLEDSAMYFCASSGQGATQPQHFGDGTRLSIL.

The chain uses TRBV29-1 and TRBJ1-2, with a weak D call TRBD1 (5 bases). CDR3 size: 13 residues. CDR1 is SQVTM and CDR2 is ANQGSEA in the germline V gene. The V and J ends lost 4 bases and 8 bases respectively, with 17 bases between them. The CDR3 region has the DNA TGCAGCGTTGGGGGACTGACCCCCCTCGGCTACACCTTC. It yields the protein CSVGGLTPLGYTF.

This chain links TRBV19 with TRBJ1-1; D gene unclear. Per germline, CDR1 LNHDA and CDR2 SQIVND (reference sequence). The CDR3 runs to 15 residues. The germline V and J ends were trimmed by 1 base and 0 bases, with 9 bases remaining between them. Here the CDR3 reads CASSIGGNMNTEAFF. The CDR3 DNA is TGTGCCAGTAGTATAGGAGGGAATATGAACACTGAAGCTTTCTTT.

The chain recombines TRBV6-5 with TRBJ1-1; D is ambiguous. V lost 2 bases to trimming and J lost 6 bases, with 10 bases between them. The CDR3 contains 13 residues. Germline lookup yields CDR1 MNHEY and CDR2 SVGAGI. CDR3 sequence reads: CASSYGEEAEAFF. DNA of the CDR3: TGTGCCAGCAGTTACGGGGAGGAGGCTGAAGCTTTCTTT.